This T cell receptor beta chain was identified during a study of blood T cell repertoires in COVID-19. Study-level information: Acute and convalescent COVID-19 specimens originated in the United States, Italy and Spain.

The recovered donors of Cohort 3 showed two negative PCRs, clearance, or symptom resolution. TCRdb's copy holds only in-frame clones and misses some; the assay was immunoSEQ multiplex PCR. The data show some 260,000 clones, about 90% seen once. There are 16 residues in the CDR3. The source material was PBMCs or T cells enriched from blood (not recorded which). The chain uses TRBV21-1 and TRBJ1-4; the D call in the table, TRBD1, was not verified against the DNA. TRBV21-1 is recorded as a pseudogene. This receptor was obtained from a young woman who had recovered from COVID-19. In DNA, the CDR3 is TGTGCCACCCTCCTCCCCCCAACAGCCCCTTATGAAAAACTGTTTTTT. Encoded protein: CATLLPPTAPYEKLFF.